These 18 T cell receptor beta chains were sequenced from one sample in a study of blood T cell repertoires in COVID-19. Here immunoSEQ multiplex PCR was the method, and the copy in TCRdb shows in-frame clones only, minus some. The sample holds around 190,000 clones, about 79% seen once. Sequencing input: peripheral blood. The source of these receptors is a human donor in a cohort sampled during active COVID-19.

This clone was seen only a few times. This chain joins TRBV3-1 (or the pseudogene TRBV3-2) and TRBJ2-7, with D possibly TRBD2 on 5 matching bases. V shed 1 base and J shed 3 bases, with 13 bases lying between them. This CDR3 is built from 15 residues. Looked up from germline, CDR1 is LGHDT and CDR2 is YNNKEL (reference sequence). CDR3 amino acids: CASSQASGAYYEQYF. Written as DNA, the CDR3 is TGTGCCAGCAGCCAAGCCAGCGGAGCCTACTACGAGCAGTACTTC.

V and J are TRBV10-2 and TRBJ2-3; maybe TRBD2 (5 bases). The CDR3 is 13 residues long. The V and J ends lost 8 bases and 4 bases respectively, with 13 bases between them. Germline CDR1 reads WSHSY; CDR2 reads SAAADI. The CDR3 DNA reads as TGCGCCAGCCCCCGATTAGCGCCAGATACGCAGTATTTT. As protein: CASPRLAPDTQYF.

Remarks on this clone: The same CDR3 also results from other DNA sequences found in this sample. The chain is built from TRBV5-6 and TRBJ1-2; a possible D gene is TRBD1 (5 bases). This CDR3 region has 14 residues. Trimming took off 4 bases at V and 7 bases at J, with 17 bases between the two ends. Germline V gene lookup returns CDR1 SGHDT and CDR2 YYEEEE. CDR3: CASSLRTGRGGYTF. The CDR3 DNA reads TGTGCCAGCAGCCTACGGACTGGGAGGGGTGGCTACACCTTC.

The DNA for the CDR3 is TGTGCCATCAGTGAGTCATCTAGCGGGAGGGTAAAAAACACCGGGGAGCTGTTTTTT. This codes for CAISESSSGRVKNTGELFF. The chain uses TRBV10-3 and TRBJ2-2; 12 nucleotides agree with TRBD2. Trimming cost V 0 bases and J 2 bases; bases outside gene matches: 7. This CDR3 has 19 amino acids. Germline CDR1 reads ENHRY; CDR2 reads SYGVKD.

The J gene is TRBJ1-4, the V gene TRBV2, with D perhaps matching TRBD1 (6 bases). Trimming stripped 1 base from V and 4 bases from J, with 10 bases between. Germline CDR1 SNHLY, CDR2 FYNNEI. CDR3 length equals 15 residues. CDR3 sequence: CASSEVVRGNEKLFF. The CDR3 coding sequence is TGTGCCAGCAGTGAAGTAGTCAGGGGTAATGAAAAACTGTTTTTT.

The table lists this clone with a count of one. The rearrangement links TRBV7-2 to TRBJ2-7; 8 bases line up with TRBD1. The CDR3 has 13 residues. The germline V gene encodes CDR1 SGHTA and CDR2 FQGNSA. V lost 8 bases to trimming and J lost 2 bases; unmatched junction nucleotides: 5. The CDR3: CASATGATYEQYF. The CDR3 region has the DNA TGTGCCAGCGCGACAGGGGCCACCTACGAGCAGTACTTC.

The chain joins TRBV11-2 to TRBJ2-1, with TRBD2 matching over 11 bases. The CDR3 has 16 amino acids. Trimming took 1 base from V and 7 from J; bases not matched to a gene: 6. The germline V gene encodes CDR1 SGHAT and CDR2 FQNNGV. CDR3 sequence reads: CASSLGLAGGLNEQFF. DNA for the CDR3: TGTGCCAGCAGCTTAGGGCTAGCGGGGGGTCTTAATGAGCAGTTCTTC.

The chain combines TRBV20-1 with TRBJ2-7, with a tentative D call TRBD2 (6 bases). The CDR3 has 11 amino acids. Germline assignment: CDR1 DFQATT and CDR2 SNEGSKA (reference sequence). V lost 4 bases and J lost 4, with 8 bases in between. The CDR3 coding sequence is TGCAGTGCTATGACTAGTTACGAGCAGTACTTC. Translation gives CSAMTSYEQYF.

This chain connects TRBV9 to TRBJ2-7, with D unresolved. The germline V gene encodes CDR1 SGDLS and CDR2 YYNGEE. Trimming took off 3 bases at V and 6 bases at J, with 13 bases between the two ends. The CDR3 spans 13 residues. Written as DNA, the CDR3 is TGTGCCAGCAGCGCCTACCTAGTTACCGAGCAGTACTTC. This codes for CASSAYLVTEQYF.

The chain couples TRBV28 to TRBJ2-7; TRBD2 aligns across 8 bases. The length of the CDR3 is 13 residues. Trimming removed 2 bases from V and 6 bases from J; junction bases left unmatched: 3. Germline V lookup: CDR1 MDHEN, CDR2 SYDVKM. CDR3 amino acids: CASSLRREAEQYF. For the CDR3, the DNA is TGTGCCAGCAGTTTAAGGCGGGAGGCCGAGCAGTACTTC. Combining the CDR3 with reference TRBV28 and TRBJ2-7 gives the whole variable domain DVKVTQSSRYLVKRTGEKVFLECVQDMDHENMFWYRQDPGLGLRLIYFSYDVKMKEKGDIPEGYSVSREKKERFSLILESASTNQTSMYLCASSLRREAEQYFGPGTRLTVT.

The CDR3 DNA is TGCGCCAGCAGCCTGACCGGGACTAGCGGTAGCACAGATACGCAGTATTTT. This sequence encodes CASSLTGTSGSTDTQYF. The chain joins TRBV5-1 to TRBJ2-3; 11 positions match TRBD2. Germline CDR1 SGHRS, CDR2 YFSETQ. The CDR3 runs to 17 residues. The trim removed 4 bases at V and 0 bases at J, leaving 7 bases unmatched.

The chain joins TRBV5-4 to TRBJ2-1; D possibly corresponds to TRBD2 (6 bases). The germline V gene encodes CDR1 SGHNT and CDR2 YYREEE (reference sequence). V lost 0 bases and J 3 bases, leaving 10 bases between the germline ends. The CDR3 contains 15 residues. The CDR3 bases are TGTGCCAGCAGCTTGGGCGGGGCCAACTACAATGAGCAGTTCTTC. Its protein is CASSLGGANYNEQFF.

This chain joins TRBV5-8 and TRBJ2-1; possibly TRBD2 for D (6 bases). The CDR3 extends over 11 amino acids. V dropped 2 bases and J dropped 15 bases, with 12 bases sitting between them. Germline CDR1 SGHTS, CDR2 YDEGEE. The CDR3 coding sequence is TGTGCCAGCAGCTTCGGGGAGGCTCGGTTCTTC. Residues: CASSFGEARFF.

V is TRBV6-6 and J is TRBJ1-3; D possibly corresponds to TRBD1 (6 bases). From germline, CDR1 is MNHNY and CDR2 SVGAGI (reference sequence). V lost 2 bases to trimming and J lost 1 base, with 12 bases between them. This CDR3 region has 16 residues. The CDR3 protein is CASSYAGARSGNTIYF. CDR3 nucleotides: TGTGCCAGCAGTTACGCAGGGGCCCGATCTGGAAACACCATATATTTT.

The chain couples TRBV18 to TRBJ2-3; D possibly corresponds to TRBD2 (6 bases). The germline CDR1 and CDR2 sequences are KGHSH and LQKENI. V gave up 3 bases and J gave up 2 bases, with 15 bases separating them. The CDR3 totals 16 residues. The CDR3 DNA reads TGTGCCAGCTCACCCTCTCTAGCGAGCGTCACAGATACGCAGTATTTT. It encodes CASSPSLASVTDTQYF.

The chain has TRBV4-2 and TRBJ2-4, with 8 bases matching TRBD1. The germline gives CDR1 LGHNA, CDR2 YNFKEQ. The CDR3 is 15 amino acids. With V trimmed by 0 bases and J by 8 bases, 6 bases remained unmatched. The chain's CDR3 is CASSQDGQGKDIQYF. For the CDR3, the DNA is TGTGCCAGCAGCCAAGATGGACAGGGTAAAGACATTCAGTACTTC.

This chain links TRBV6-5 with TRBJ1-2; 9 nucleotides line up with TRBD1. Trimming at V came to 7 bases and at J to 6 bases, leaving 9 bases not matched to a gene. The CDR3 is 14 amino acids. CDR1 is MNHEY and CDR2 is SVGAGI in the germline V gene. The CDR3 protein is CASIRTGEGHGYTF. The CDR3 bases are TGTGCCAGCATCCGGACAGGGGAGGGCCATGGCTACACCTTC.

The rearrangement joins TRBV4-1 to TRBJ2-1, with no clear D. The CDR3 length is 12 residues. Germline CDR1 is MGHRA and CDR2 is YSYEKL. V was clipped by 1 base and J by 7 bases, with 5 bases between them. CDR3 sequence (DNA): TGCGCCAGCAGCCAAGCGAGTAATGAGCAGTTCTTC. Residues: CASSQASNEQFF.